This T cell receptor (beta chain) derives from a study of metastatic and nonmetastatic thyroid tumors. Whole-study context: Repertoire data that came from the blood and tumor or nodule tissue of malignant and benign thyroid patients were compared.

There were no patients who had received any treatment before thyroid surgery. Study results and caveats: Reportedly, malignant thyroid tumors had significantly higher TCR beta diversity than benign nodules, in blood and tumor.

The CDR3 extends over 14 amino acids. The V end was cut by 5 bases, the J end by 7 bases, with 12 bases between. Original processing methods: For papillary thyroid cancer, a distant-metastasis classifier was constructed from CDR3 differences observed across clinicopathological groups. TCRdb ran MiXCR on the PCR reads. V and J calls and clone size were set by TCRdb, not the authors. The repertoire has approximately 20,000 clones, about 33% of them found once; the top ten carry roughly 19%. This clone occurred a few times. The antigen is undetermined. The sample comprised adjacent normal tissue. The clonotype comes from a female donor with papillary thyroid cancer or a benign thyroid nodule (not recorded which). Some clones in this sample may be carry-over from other donors' samples. The chain joins TRBV12-3 or TRBV12-4 to TRBJ1-6; no firm D call. The CDR3 sequence: CASSQGRGNSPLHF. The CDR3 region has the DNA TGTGCCAGCAGTCAAGGGCGTGGGAATTCACCCCTCCACTTT.